This T cell receptor beta chain was sequenced for a study of cytomegalovirus exposure and HLA in healthy donors (dated by TCRdb to about 2017). Context from the whole study: An earlier analysis of about 560 of the donors reported 276 Gb of sequence data and 117 million unique TCR beta sequences obtained from around 190 million T cells. An early release covering roughly 580 HLA-typed donors comprised roughly 300 gigabases of sequencing data and 85 million to 100 million unique TCR sequences. Of the approximately 400 genotyped donors, 75% to 85% were placed in the genetic ancestry cluster associated with self-reported Caucasian donors. The study aimed to test whether cataloging public T cell receptors could reveal signatures of past pathogen exposure. The study profiled the T cell repertoires of hundreds of subjects by immunosequencing and related them to cytomegalovirus serostatus. In addition to the first cohort of 500 to 850 subjects, a separate validation cohort of over 90 different subjects was used. To predict cytomegalovirus infection status, the study brought together high-throughput TCR immunosequencing, statistical association of individual TCRs with disease status, and machine learning. To study patterns of TCR occurrence, a later analysis re-analyzed previously published TCR beta repertoires from 650 to 750 donors and added high-resolution HLA genotyping. Rather than using new phenotypic data, the later analysis identified candidate immune exposures from TCR beta sequences and from how often those sequences occurred across donors. An earlier analysis of 587 of the donors used high-throughput TCR beta sequencing to judge whether each TCR beta V gene segment behaved as functional or pseudogenic. Alongside the repertoire data, information on donor age, sex, ethnicity and CMV serostatus was compiled. In a later genetic analysis, genome-wide SNP genotypes for about 55% of the roughly 700 donors were used, and that subset was treated as a discovery cohort. Every repertoire in the discovery cohort had been generated on one and the same sequencing platform. Class I and class II HLA loci were covered by the typing at four-digit resolution. The number of typed donors differed by locus: roughly 629-640 for A, B, C, DRB1 and DQB1; about 520 for DQA1; 606 for DPA1; and 400 to 480 for DPB1. Roughly 5 DR-DQ haplotypes were handled as single units for association and clustering, since linkage in the cohort was strong. On average, 235,054 unique TCR beta nucleotide sequences were sequenced per donor among some 420 genotyped donors of the cohort, with roughly 18% of those sequences being non-productive.

The library was built by means of the immunoSEQ multiplex PCR assay. For the multiplex PCR, a mixture combining 60 forward primers for TCR Vbeta segments and 13 reverse primers for TCR Jbeta segments was used. The CDR3 region of rearranged TCR beta genes was amplified from genomic DNA by a multiplex PCR assay. Amplified TCR beta libraries were sequenced as 87-base-pair reads on the Illumina HiSeq System. As for the original processing: A later analysis tallied around 80 million unique TCR beta chains across the approximately 670 repertoires, and 10 million to 11 million of those chains were shared by two or more donors. Raw reads were error-corrected and collapsed into unique sequences with a nearest-neighbor algorithm that merged closely related sequences to remove PCR and sequencing errors. V, D and J gene segments were assigned by aligning CDR3 sequences to IMGT reference sequences. For a sequence to be retained, at least a six-nucleotide match to both a V gene segment and a J gene segment was required. A rearrangement was called productive if the CDR3 had no stop codons and remained in frame with V and J, and every other rearrangement was called non-productive. Following IMGT convention, CDR3 was defined as the stretch from the second conserved V-encoded cysteine up to the conserved J-encoded phenylalanine. The earlier analysis of 500 to 600 of the donors excluded sequences that lacked an unambiguous match to a single V gene segment. An earlier analysis of 587 of the donors classified V segments as functional when productive rearrangements were above 56.7% and as segregating when the standard deviation between donors was above 5%. A statistical classification framework was built for diagnosing cytomegalovirus status from the catalog of TCR beta chain sequences. In a later analysis, TCR nucleotide sequences were compared against IMGT/GENE-DB human TR gene sequences so that V and J genes could be assigned. The TCRdist pipeline was used in a later analysis to assign CDR3 sequences and most-parsimonious VDJ recombination scenarios. A later analysis defined each TCR beta chain by its CDR3 amino acid sequence plus V-gene family, and excluded reads lacking a unique V-gene family. In a later analysis, 450 to 600 highly shared, low-generation-probability nucleotide sequences were removed to address suspected cross-contamination and a sequencing artifact. In a later analysis, a clonal expansion index for each public chain was calculated from normalized within-repertoire ranks of inferred template counts. In a later analysis, generation probabilities were computed using a VDJ recombination model fitted to out-of-frame rearrangements, and the results were checked against IGoR. A later analysis scored TCR-TCR, TCR-HLA and TCR-CMV co-occurrence with hypergeometric tests, applying a repertoire-size bias correction to TCR pairs. To estimate false discovery rates, a later analysis permuted the HLA or CMV assignments 20 times. In a later analysis, co-occurring TCRs were grouped with DBSCAN, and TCRdist sequence similarity was added when clustering was performed within HLA-allele-positive subsets. Repertoires with fewer than 30,000 or more than 120,000 public chains, plus five repertoires with anomalous nucleotide sharing, were excluded from co-occurrence clustering. As stored in TCRdb, this immuneACCESS dataset retains in-frame rearrangements with V and J assigned. A fraction of the clones does not appear; measured against another copy, unresolved V genes explain less than half of the discrepancy, and the remainder lacks a known reason. V and J calls and clone size are as listed in that table; D and trimming were resolved from the DNA. Present in this sample are about 170,000 clones, over 75% of which were seen just once. The ten top clones hold 2% to 2.5% of the sample.

The paper's findings and limits, for the study overall: Correlated functional status among segregating V segments might reflect linkage disequilibrium, but an unknown experimental factor could not be ruled out. A further reported finding was that TCR beta sequences accurately predicted the HLA-A and HLA-B alleles for most subjects in the first cohort. In a later analysis, most CMV-associated TCR beta chains were found to appear HLA-restricted, with HLA associations seemingly driven largely by CMV exposure. In a later analysis, some 18,000 TCR beta sequences were associated with specific HLA alleles at a false discovery rate of 0.05. An association between a missense DCLRE1C variant and V-gene and J-gene trimming of TCR beta chains was found in a later genetic analysis and replicated in an independent cohort. The authors suggested that the approach could potentially be extended to other disease states and immunological phenotypes. Roughly 17 rarely observed V segments, including chromosome 9 orphons, were excluded from the earlier analysis of several hundred of the donors because counts were too low. Compared with equally common non-associated chains, HLA-associated TCR beta chains in a later analysis were more clonally expanded and had lower generation probabilities. Because HLA typing was unavailable for some donors at each locus, only the typed subset was used in association tests. Most TCR sequences were seen in very few donors, while some public TCRs were found in many individuals. Immune exposure information for the cohort was limited to CMV serostatus. Broadly in line with IMGT annotations, most TCR beta V segments showed up in productive rearrangements about 87% or about 30% of the time in an earlier analysis of some 590 of the donors. According to a later analysis, TCR association rates differed among HLA loci, with DRB1 alleles showing the most associated TCRs and HLA-C alleles showing the fewest. In this cohort, only TCR beta chains were sequenced, and detectable features were limited by the absence of alpha or paired-chain data. Cytomegalovirus status was reported to be diagnosed by the classifier with high specificity and sensitivity in both the original and validation cohorts. In a later analysis, several top co-occurrence clusters were reported to appear linked to parvovirus B19, influenza, CMV and Epstein-Barr virus. Presence/absence analyses assumed roughly uniform sequencing depth across donors, an assumption that may not hold. According to a later genetic analysis, donors in an Asian-associated ancestry cluster had fewer N-insertions in productive TCRs than the roughly 670-donor mean. A cluster of highly shared sequence variants was judged likely to be a technical artifact of the sequencing pipeline. A few of the identified cytomegalovirus-associated TCR beta chains were confirmed in vitro to be specific for cytomegalovirus antigens. When HLA alleles, especially DR and DQ, strongly co-occurred, attributing TCR associations to individual alleles was difficult. In the study, approximately 150 TCR beta chains were listed as associated with cytomegalovirus.

The cohort comprised fewer than 700 healthy bone marrow donors. All cohort members were sampled while nominally healthy, although unrecorded immune exposures were likely present. The donor tested CMV seronegative, placing the donor among the roughly 340 seronegative members of the cohort. Every donor gave a peripheral blood sample, and the peripheral blood mononuclear cells from that sample were used for TCR beta sequencing. The Qiagen DNeasy Blood Extraction Kit was used to extract genomic DNA from the blood cell samples. As for this clone: Its antigen is currently not known. Nothing much larger sits one base from this clone, and base qualities are not available.

Sequencing used PBMCs. This clonotype was sampled from a male donor in good health and CMV-seronegative.

The nucleotide sequence is TGTGCCAGCAGTCGTACTAGCGGGGGAGGAGAGACCCAGTACTTC. Translated, it gives CASSRTSGGGETQYF. The chain uses TRBV2 and TRBJ2-5; 11 bases in the middle match TRBD2. Trimming removed 5 bases from V and 4 bases from J; the gene matches leave 6 bases unexplained. The germline V gene sets CDR1 to SNHLY and CDR2 to FYNNEI. The CDR3, cysteine through phenylalanine, is 15 amino acids long. Here the CDR3 DNA is all that survives: 45 bases in frame from base 1.